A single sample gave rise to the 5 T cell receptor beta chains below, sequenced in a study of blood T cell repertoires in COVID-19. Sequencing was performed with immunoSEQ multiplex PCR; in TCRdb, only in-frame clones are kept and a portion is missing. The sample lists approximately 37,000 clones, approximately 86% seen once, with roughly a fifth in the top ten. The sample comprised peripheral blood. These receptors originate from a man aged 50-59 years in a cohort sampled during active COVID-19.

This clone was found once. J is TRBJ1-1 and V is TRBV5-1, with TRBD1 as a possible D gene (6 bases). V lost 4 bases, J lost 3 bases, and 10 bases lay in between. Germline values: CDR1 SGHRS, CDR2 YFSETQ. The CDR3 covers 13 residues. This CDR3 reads CASSAQGDTEAFF. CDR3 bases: TGCGCCAGCAGCGCACAGGGAGACACTGAAGCTTTCTTT.

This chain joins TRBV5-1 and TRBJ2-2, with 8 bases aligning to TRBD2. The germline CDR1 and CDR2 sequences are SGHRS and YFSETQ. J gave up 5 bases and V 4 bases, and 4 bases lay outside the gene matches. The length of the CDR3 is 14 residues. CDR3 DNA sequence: TGCGCCAGCAGCCCAGCGGGAGAGACCGGGGAGCTGTTTTTT. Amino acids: CASSPAGETGELFF.

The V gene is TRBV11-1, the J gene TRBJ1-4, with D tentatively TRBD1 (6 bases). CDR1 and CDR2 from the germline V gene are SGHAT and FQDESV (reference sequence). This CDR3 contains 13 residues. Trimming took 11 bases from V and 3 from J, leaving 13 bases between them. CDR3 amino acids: CARGADSNEKLFF. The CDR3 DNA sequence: TGTGCCCGGGGGGCGGACTCTAATGAAAAACTGTTTTTT.

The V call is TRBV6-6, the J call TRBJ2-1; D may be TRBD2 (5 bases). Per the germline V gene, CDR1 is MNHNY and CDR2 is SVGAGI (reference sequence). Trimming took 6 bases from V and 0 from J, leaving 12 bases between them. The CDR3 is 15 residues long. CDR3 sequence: CASSSDYHSYNEQFF. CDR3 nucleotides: TGTGCCAGCAGCTCCGACTACCACTCCTACAATGAGCAGTTCTTC.

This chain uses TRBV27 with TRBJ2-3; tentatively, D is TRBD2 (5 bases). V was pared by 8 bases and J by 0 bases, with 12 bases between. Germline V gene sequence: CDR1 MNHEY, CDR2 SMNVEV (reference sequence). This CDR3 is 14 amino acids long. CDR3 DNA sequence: TGTGCCAGCCCCTTTGGCGGGAGCACAGATACGCAGTATTTT. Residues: CASPFGGSTDTQYF.